These 26 T cell receptor beta chains were sequenced from one sample in a study of Ad26.COV2.S vaccination and SARS-CoV-2 variants. Treatment: over 15 received Ad26.COV2.S at low or high dose, single or two shots; 5 received placebo; per-sample allocation not given. It was on day 63 after the first vaccine or placebo injection that samples were taken. Assay: immunoSEQ multiplex PCR; the TCRdb copy retains only in-frame clones and omits some. The data contain 200,000 to 250,000 clones, around nine tenths of them singletons. This specimen consisted of peripheral blood, obtained in a trial of Ad26.COV2.S vaccine versus placebo. These TCRs come from a person aged 18-60 years who received the Ad26.COV2.S COVID-19 vaccine or a placebo.

This sequence joins TRBV9 and TRBJ1-2; the D is unclear. CDR1 and CDR2 (germline): SGDLS, YYNGEE. This CDR3 contains 12 residues. The V end was cut by 1 base, the J end by 5 bases, with 6 bases between. In DNA, the CDR3 is TGTGCCAGCAGCGTAACCCCGTATGGCTACACCTTC. Translation: CASSVTPYGYTF.

This clone appeared once. The gene calls are TRBV7-2 and TRBJ2-7; 7 bases match TRBD2. The V gene's germline CDR1 is SGHTA and CDR2 FQGNSA. The CDR3 extends over 14 amino acids. J gave up 4 bases and V 3 bases, and 6 bases lay outside the gene matches. CDR3 DNA: TGTGCCAGCAGCTTCGGACTAGTATCTTACGAGCAGTACTTC. This gives the protein CASSFGLVSYEQYF.

This rearrangement joins TRBV27 to TRBJ1-1; D ambiguous. The CDR3 extends over 13 amino acids. V lost 3 bases and J lost 1, with 6 bases in between. Looked up from germline, CDR1 is MNHEY and CDR2 is SMNVEV (reference sequence). The CDR3 loop is CASSLTKNTEAFF. The CDR3 bases are TGTGCCAGCAGTTTGACGAAGAACACTGAAGCTTTCTTT.

This clone was observed once. This chain uses TRBV28 with TRBJ2-7; 7 positions agree with TRBD1. The CDR3 length is 14 residues. CDR1 and CDR2 from the germline V gene are MDHEN and SYDVKM. J gave up 0 bases and V 7 bases, and 6 bases lay outside the gene matches. CDR3 nucleotide sequence: TGTGCCAGCAACTTAGGGGACAGCTCCTACGAGCAGTACTTC. Encoded protein: CASNLGDSSYEQYF.

The table lists this clone with a count of one. The chain employs TRBV5-1 and TRBJ2-7, with 8 bases lining up with TRBD1. This CDR3 has 15 residues. The ends lost 3 bases at V and 4 bases at J; junction bases unmatched: 9. Germline V lookup: CDR1 SGHRS, CDR2 YFSETQ. CDR3 loop: CASSSTGALRYEQYF. The CDR3 coding sequence is TGCGCCAGCAGCTCGACAGGGGCCCTAAGGTACGAGCAGTACTTC.

V and J are TRBV24-1 and TRBJ1-2; D is unresolved. V lost 2 bases to trimming and J lost 6 bases, with 15 bases between them. The CDR3 loop spans 15 amino acids. Per germline, CDR1 KGHDR and CDR2 SFDVKD. The CDR3 DNA sequence: TGTGCCACCAGTGATTCCCCGCCCCTCAGACATGGCTACACCTTC. Its translation is CATSDSPPLRHGYTF.

This clone was recorded once. This sequence joins TRBV12-3 or TRBV12-4 and TRBJ1-2, with 8 nucleotides matching TRBD1. CDR3 length equals 13 residues. V was clipped by 3 bases and J by 10 bases; unmatched bases: 7. The DNA for the CDR3 is TGTGCCAGCAGTTTTTTGGACAGGGCCCTCTACACCTTC. Protein sequence: CASSFLDRALYTF.

The genes are TRBV3-1 (or the pseudogene TRBV3-2) and TRBJ2-1; maybe TRBD1 (6 bases). V was shortened by 0 bases and J by 6 bases, with 9 bases between the two germline ends. Germline loops: CDR1 LGHDT, CDR2 YNNKEL (reference sequence). The CDR3 length is 14 residues. CDR3 bases: TGTGCCAGCAGCCAAGAATCAGGGGTCAATGAGCAGTTCTTC. This gives the protein CASSQESGVNEQFF.

The V call is TRBV18, the J call TRBJ2-2; a weak D match, TRBD2 (6 bases). CDR1 and CDR2 (germline): KGHSH, LQKENI. Trimming took 3 bases from V and 5 from J, leaving 16 bases between them. This CDR3 is built from 16 residues. As DNA, the CDR3 is TGTGCCAGCTCACCCCTTCCCGCGGGGCGAACCGGGGAGCTGTTTTTT. Protein product: CASSPLPAGRTGELFF.

V and J are TRBV25-1 and TRBJ1-2, with a tentative D call TRBD1 (5 bases). Trimming pared 6 bases from V and 8 bases from J, leaving 13 bases between. The CDR3 totals 12 residues. Germline V gene sequence: CDR1 MGHDK, CDR2 SYGVNS. CDR3 coding DNA: TGTGCCAGCAGGATTAAAGGGGAGGGCTACACCTTC. This translates into CASRIKGEGYTF.

This clone was seen once. The chain joins TRBV21-1 to TRBJ2-5; the table calls TRBD2, which could not be checked here. TRBV21-1 is a recognized pseudogene. This CDR3 is built from 13 residues. DNA of the CDR3: TGTGCCAGCAGGACTAGCGTTGAGGAGACCCAGTACTTC. It is translated as CASRTSVEETQYF.

The V call is TRBV24-1, the J call TRBJ2-3; no reliable D call. V was clipped by 5 bases and J by 6 bases, with 11 bases between them. CDR3 length: 13 residues. Germline values: CDR1 KGHDR, CDR2 SFDVKD. CDR3 in DNA: TGTGCCACCAGTGGGACCCTGCGGGATACGCAGTATTTT. It specifies CATSGTLRDTQYF.

The chain uses TRBV12-3 or TRBV12-4 and TRBJ1-1; 7 bases are a match to TRBD1. The V and J ends lost 6 bases and 1 base, in that order; junction bases with no gene match: 2. This CDR3 is 13 amino acids long. CDR3 DNA: TGTGCCAGCAGGGACAGGCCGAACACTGAAGCTTTCTTT. This sequence encodes CASRDRPNTEAFF.

This chain links TRBV2 with TRBJ2-4, with D tentatively TRBD2 (5 bases). The CDR3 has 19 amino acids. Trimming left V 6 bases short and J 0 bases short, with 24 bases between. Germline CDR1 and CDR2: SNHLY and FYNNEI. The CDR3 DNA is TGTGCCAGCAGCGCCACCCCCGCGGGTCTAGCCCTAGCCAAAAACATTCAGTACTTC. It specifies CASSATPAGLALAKNIQYF.

This rearrangement joins TRBV7-9 to TRBJ2-1, with TRBD2 as a possible D gene (6 bases). The CDR3 spans 17 residues. The ends were cut back, 7 bases at V and 7 bases at J, with 26 bases in the middle. Per germline, CDR1 SEHNR and CDR2 FQNEAQ (reference sequence). DNA for the CDR3: TGTGCCAGCATTAAAGGTGGAGGGAGGCATACCGGGAATGAGCAGTTCTTC. This translates into CASIKGGGRHTGNEQFF.

This sequence joins TRBV4-1 and TRBJ1-2; no clear D gene. The CDR3 sequence is 15 residues long. Germline loops: CDR1 MGHRA, CDR2 YSYEKL. The V gene lost 4 bases and the J gene lost 2 bases, with 14 bases spanning the gap. CDR3 nucleotides: TGCGCCAGCAGCCTCGAGGTGATTTCGAACTATGGCTACACCTTC. It yields the protein CASSLEVISNYGYTF.

The chain links TRBV10-3 to TRBJ1-5; 7 bases agree with TRBD1. CDR3 size: 14 residues. Trimming took 6 bases from V and 1 from J; bases not matched to a gene: 3. Germline CDR1 ENHRY, CDR2 SYGVKD. The CDR3: CAIRTGQSNQPQHF. The CDR3 coding sequence is TGTGCCATCAGGACAGGGCAGAGCAATCAGCCCCAGCATTTT.

This rearrangement joins TRBV19 to TRBJ1-1; a possible D gene is TRBD1 (5 bases). This CDR3 is 12 amino acids long. Germline lookup yields CDR1 LNHDA and CDR2 SQIVND (reference sequence). The V gene lost 8 bases and the J gene lost 11 bases, with 18 bases spanning the gap. CDR3 bases: TGTGCCAGTCAGCGGGACGGCCGCGGCGCTTTCTTT. Translating it yields CASQRDGRGAFF. The complete variable domain, with remaining parts taken from reference TRBV19 and TRBJ1-1, reads DGGITQSPKYLFRKEGQNVTLSCEQNLNHDAMYWYRQDPGQGLRLIYYSQIVNDFQKGDIAEGYSVSREKKESFPLTVTSAQKNPTAFYLCASQRDGRGAFFGQGTRLTVV.

The rearrangement links TRBV6-2 or TRBV6-3 to TRBJ1-2; D may be TRBD1 (5 bases). The CDR3 contains 14 residues. V was pared by 4 bases and J by 7 bases, with 16 bases between. Germline V CDR1 and CDR2: MNHEY, SVGEGT. The CDR3 coding sequence is TGTGCCAGCAGTTCGGGGACTTCTTACGGTGGCTACACCTTC. This sequence encodes CASSSGTSYGGYTF.

The chain combines TRBV10-3 with TRBJ2-1; 12 positions agree with TRBD2. Germline loops: CDR1 ENHRY, CDR2 SYGVKD. This CDR3 spans 13 amino acids. With 2 bases clipped from V and 10 bases from J, the junction kept 0 bases outside the gene matches. The CDR3 coding sequence is TGTGCCATCAGTGAGGGACTAGCGGGAGAGCAGTTCTTC. It codes for CAISEGLAGEQFF.

Concerning this clone: An end of the junction differs from the germline gene, which may be a read error. V usage is TRBV19 and J usage is TRBJ2-1; no reliable D call. The CDR3 is 14 amino acids. Germline CDR1 and CDR2: LNHDA and SQIVND (reference sequence). This CDR3 reads CASSPTAPYDEQFF. The CDR3 region has the DNA TGTGCCAGTAGTCCGACCGCCCCCTACGATGAGCAGTTCTTC.

The chain is built from TRBV7-3 and TRBJ2-3, with D possibly being TRBD2 (5 bases). This CDR3 spans 15 amino acids. Germline assignment: CDR1 SGHTA and CDR2 FQGTGA. Deletions cut 5 bases from V and 1 base from J, with 13 bases between. CDR3 residues: CASSPRFGGTDTQYF. Written as DNA, the CDR3 is TGTGCCAGCAGCCCCCGATTCGGGGGCACAGATACGCAGTATTTT.

This chain uses TRBV7-3 with TRBJ2-1; no definite D call. CDR1 is SGHTA, CDR2 FQGTGA, per germline. The V end was cut by 4 bases, the J end by 4 bases, with 14 bases between. The CDR3 totals 15 residues. Here the CDR3 DNA reads TGTGCCAGCAGCTCCGACTCACTGGCGTACAATGAGCAGTTCTTC. Translating gives CASSSDSLAYNEQFF. The variable domain in full, completed from reference TRBV7-3 and TRBJ2-1, reads GAGVSQTPSNKVTEKGKYVELRCDPISGHTALYWYRQSLGQGPEFLIYFQGTGAADDSGLPNDRFFAVRPEGSVSTLKIQRTERGDSAVYLCASSSDSLAYNEQFFGPGTRLTVL.

This chain connects TRBV29-1 to TRBJ1-1; D is ambiguous. This CDR3 is 13 amino acids long. CDR1 and CDR2 from the germline V gene are SQVTM and ANQGSEA. V lost 7 bases and J 3 bases, leaving 15 bases between the germline ends. The CDR3 here is CSADGLPYTEAFF. In DNA form, the CDR3 reads TGCAGCGCCGACGGGCTCCCATACACTGAAGCTTTCTTT.

The V gene is TRBV19, the J gene TRBJ2-2; D may be TRBD1 (6 bases). Trimming cost V 5 bases and J 6 bases, with 16 bases left between them. Germline values: CDR1 LNHDA, CDR2 SQIVND (reference sequence). The CDR3 has 15 amino acids. The CDR3 DNA reads TGTGCCAGTAGTCCGCCTCTACAGGGAGCCGGGGAGCTGTTTTTT. Residues: CASSPPLQGAGELFF.

The CDR3 DNA reads TGTGCCAGTAGTATAGACCGGACAGGGGGAGTTGGCTACACCTTC. Amino acids: CASSIDRTGGVGYTF. The chain is built from TRBV19 and TRBJ1-2, with 10 bases aligning to TRBD1. Germline V gene lookup returns CDR1 LNHDA and CDR2 SQIVND (reference sequence). V dropped 0 bases and J dropped 7; count of bases not matched to a gene: 5. This CDR3 comprises 15 residues.